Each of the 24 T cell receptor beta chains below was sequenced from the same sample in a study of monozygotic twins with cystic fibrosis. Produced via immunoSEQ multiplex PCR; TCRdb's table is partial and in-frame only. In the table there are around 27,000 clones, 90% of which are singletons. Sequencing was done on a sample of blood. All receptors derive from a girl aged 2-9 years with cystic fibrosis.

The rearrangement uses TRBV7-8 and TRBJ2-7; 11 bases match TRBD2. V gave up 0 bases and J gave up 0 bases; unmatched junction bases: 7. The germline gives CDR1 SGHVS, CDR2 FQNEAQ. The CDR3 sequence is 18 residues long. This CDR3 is CASSLARLAGGLSYEQYF. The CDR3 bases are TGTGCCAGCAGCTTAGCGCGCCTAGCGGGGGGCCTCTCCTACGAGCAGTACTTC.

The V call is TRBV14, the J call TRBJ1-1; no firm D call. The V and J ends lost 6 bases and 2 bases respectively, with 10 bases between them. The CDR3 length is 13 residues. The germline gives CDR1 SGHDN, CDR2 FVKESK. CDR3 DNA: TGTGCCAGCAGTCGGGTCCTAAACACTGAAGCTTTCTTT. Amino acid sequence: CASSRVLNTEAFF.

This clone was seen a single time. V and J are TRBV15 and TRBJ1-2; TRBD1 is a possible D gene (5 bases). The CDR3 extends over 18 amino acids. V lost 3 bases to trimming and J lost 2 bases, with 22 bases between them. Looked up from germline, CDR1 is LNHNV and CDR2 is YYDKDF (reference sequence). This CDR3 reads CATSSIHPGPTHNYGYTF. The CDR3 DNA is TGTGCCACCAGCAGCATCCACCCGGGACCGACTCACAACTATGGCTACACCTTC. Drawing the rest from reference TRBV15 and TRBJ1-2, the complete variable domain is DAMVIQNPRYQVTQFGKPVTLSCSQTLNHNVMYWYQQKSSQAPKLLFHYYDKDFNNEADTPDNFQSRRPNTSFCFLDIRSPGLGDTAMYLCATSSIHPGPTHNYGYTFGSGTRLTVV.

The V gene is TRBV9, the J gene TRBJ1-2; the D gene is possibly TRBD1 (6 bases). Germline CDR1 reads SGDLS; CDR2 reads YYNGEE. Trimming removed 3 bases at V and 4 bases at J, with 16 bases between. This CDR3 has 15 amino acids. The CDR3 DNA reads TGTGCCAGCAGCGCCCGACAGGAAATCGGCTATGGCTACACCTTC. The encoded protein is CASSARQEIGYGYTF. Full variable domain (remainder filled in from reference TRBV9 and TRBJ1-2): DSGVTQTPKHLITATGQRVTLRCSPRSGDLSVYWYQQSLDQGLQFLIQYYNGEERAKGNILERFSAQQFPDLHSELNLSSLELGDSALYFCASSARQEIGYGYTFGSGTRLTVV.

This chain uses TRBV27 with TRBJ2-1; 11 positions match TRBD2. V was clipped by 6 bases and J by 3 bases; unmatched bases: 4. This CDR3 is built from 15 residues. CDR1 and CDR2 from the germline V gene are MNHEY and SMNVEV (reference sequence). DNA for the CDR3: TGTGCCAGCAGACTACTAGCGGGGGTCTACAATGAGCAGTTCTTC. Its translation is CASRLLAGVYNEQFF.

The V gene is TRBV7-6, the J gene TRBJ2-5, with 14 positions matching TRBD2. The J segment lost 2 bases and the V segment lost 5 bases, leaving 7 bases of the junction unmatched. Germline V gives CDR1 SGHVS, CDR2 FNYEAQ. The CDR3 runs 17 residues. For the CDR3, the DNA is TGTGCCAGCAGCCCCGGACTAGCGGGGGGACAACAAGAGACCCAGTACTTC. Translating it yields CASSPGLAGGQQETQYF.

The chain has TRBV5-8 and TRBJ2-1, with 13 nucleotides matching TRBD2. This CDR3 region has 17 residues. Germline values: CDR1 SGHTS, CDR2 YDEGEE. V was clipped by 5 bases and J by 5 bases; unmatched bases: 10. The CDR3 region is CASSPEVLAGGNNEQFF. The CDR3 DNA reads TGTGCCAGCAGTCCGGAGGTACTAGCGGGGGGGAACAATGAGCAGTTCTTC.

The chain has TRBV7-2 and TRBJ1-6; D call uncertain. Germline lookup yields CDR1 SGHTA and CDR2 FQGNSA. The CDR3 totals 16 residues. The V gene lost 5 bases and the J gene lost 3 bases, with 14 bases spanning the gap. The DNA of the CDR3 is TGTGCCAGCAGCGGACCTGCAGGTTACTATAATTCACCCCTCCACTTT. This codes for CASSGPAGYYNSPLHF.

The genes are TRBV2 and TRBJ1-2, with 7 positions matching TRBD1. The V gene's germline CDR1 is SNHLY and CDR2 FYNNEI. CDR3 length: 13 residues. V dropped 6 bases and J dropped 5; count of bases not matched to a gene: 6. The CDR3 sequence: CASRDQGEYGYTF. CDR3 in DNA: TGTGCCAGCAGGGACCAGGGGGAATATGGCTACACCTTC.

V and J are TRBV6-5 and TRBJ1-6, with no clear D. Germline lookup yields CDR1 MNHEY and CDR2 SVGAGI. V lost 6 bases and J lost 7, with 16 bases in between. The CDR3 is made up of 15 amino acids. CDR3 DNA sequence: TGTGCCAGCAGCCACACCCGGACGGAAAATTCACCCCTCCACTTT. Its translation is CASSHTRTENSPLHF.

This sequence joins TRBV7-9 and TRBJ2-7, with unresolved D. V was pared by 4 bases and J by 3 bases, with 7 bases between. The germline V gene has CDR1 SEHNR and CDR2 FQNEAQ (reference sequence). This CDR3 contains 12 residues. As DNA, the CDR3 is TGTGCCAGCAGCTCAGCAGACTACGAGCAGTACTTC. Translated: CASSSADYEQYF.

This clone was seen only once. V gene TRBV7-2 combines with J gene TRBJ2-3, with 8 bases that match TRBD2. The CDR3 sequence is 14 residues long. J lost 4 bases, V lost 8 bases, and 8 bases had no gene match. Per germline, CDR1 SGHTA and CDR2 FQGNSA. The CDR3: CASAFGGAADTQYF. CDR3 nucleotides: TGTGCCAGCGCCTTCGGGGGGGCCGCAGATACGCAGTATTTT.

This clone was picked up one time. CDR3 coding DNA: TGCAGCGCCCTACAAGCCTCTGGAGCTTTCTTT. Its protein product is CSALQASGAFF. The chain is built from TRBV29-1 and TRBJ1-1, with D unresolved. The germline gives CDR1 SQVTM, CDR2 ANQGSEA. Trimming shortened V by 7 bases and J by 10 bases, and 16 bases separated the two germline ends. This CDR3 region has 11 residues.

CDR3 region: CASSVQGRDYEQYF. As DNA, the CDR3 is TGTGCCAGCAGCGTACAGGGGCGGGACTACGAGCAGTACTTC. The chain links TRBV7-8 to TRBJ2-7; tentative D call: TRBD1 (7 bases). CDR1 SGHVS and CDR2 FQNEAQ come from the germline V gene. The CDR3 has 14 residues. The ends were cut back, 5 bases at V and 3 bases at J, with 14 bases in the middle.

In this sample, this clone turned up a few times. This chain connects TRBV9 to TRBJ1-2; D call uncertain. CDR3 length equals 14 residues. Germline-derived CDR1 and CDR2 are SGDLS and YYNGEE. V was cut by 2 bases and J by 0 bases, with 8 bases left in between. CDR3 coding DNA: TGTGCCAGCAGCGTGTCGGTAGCTAACTATGGCTACACCTTC. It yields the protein CASSVSVANYGYTF.

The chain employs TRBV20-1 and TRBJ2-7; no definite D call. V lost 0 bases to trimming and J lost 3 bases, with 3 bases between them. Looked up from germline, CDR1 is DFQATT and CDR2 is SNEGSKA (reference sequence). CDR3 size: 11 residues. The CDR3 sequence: CSARDNYEQYF. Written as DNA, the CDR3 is TGCAGTGCTAGAGACAACTACGAGCAGTACTTC.

CDR3 in DNA: TGTGCCAGCAGCTTAGTGCCAGGGACGAAAAACATTCAGTACTTC. It encodes CASSLVPGTKNIQYF. This chain links TRBV7-6 with TRBJ2-4; D assignment may be TRBD1 or TRBD2 (5 bases each). Germline V CDR1 and CDR2: SGHVS, FNYEAQ. CDR3 length equals 15 residues. V lost 1 base, J lost 4 bases, and 11 bases lay in between.

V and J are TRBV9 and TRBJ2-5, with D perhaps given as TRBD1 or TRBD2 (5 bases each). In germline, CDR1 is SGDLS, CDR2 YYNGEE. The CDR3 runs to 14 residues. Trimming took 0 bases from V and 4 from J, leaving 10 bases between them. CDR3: CASSVGGTGETQYF. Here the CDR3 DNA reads TGTGCCAGCAGCGTAGGGGGGACGGGAGAGACCCAGTACTTC.

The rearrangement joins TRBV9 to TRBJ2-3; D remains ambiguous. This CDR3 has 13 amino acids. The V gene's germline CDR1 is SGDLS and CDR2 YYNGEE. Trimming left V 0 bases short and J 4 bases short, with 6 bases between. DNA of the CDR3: TGTGCCAGCAGCGTAGATCTAGCAGATACGCAGTATTTT. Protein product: CASSVDLADTQYF. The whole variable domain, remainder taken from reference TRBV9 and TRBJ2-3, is DSGVTQTPKHLITATGQRVTLRCSPRSGDLSVYWYQQSLDQGLQFLIQYYNGEERAKGNILERFSAQQFPDLHSELNLSSLELGDSALYFCASSVDLADTQYFGPGTRLTVL.

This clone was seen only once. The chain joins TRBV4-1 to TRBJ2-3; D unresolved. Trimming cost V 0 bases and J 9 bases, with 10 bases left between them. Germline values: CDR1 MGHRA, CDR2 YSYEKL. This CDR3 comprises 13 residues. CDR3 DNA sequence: TGCGCCAGCAGCCAAGATTCGGCTAGAACGCAGTATTTT. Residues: CASSQDSARTQYF.

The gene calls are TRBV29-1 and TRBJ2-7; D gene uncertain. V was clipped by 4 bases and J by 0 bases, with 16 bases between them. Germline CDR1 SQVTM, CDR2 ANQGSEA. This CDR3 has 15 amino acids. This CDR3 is CSVVRPYNRSYEQYF. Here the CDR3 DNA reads TGCAGCGTTGTTCGGCCCTACAACCGCTCCTACGAGCAGTACTTC.

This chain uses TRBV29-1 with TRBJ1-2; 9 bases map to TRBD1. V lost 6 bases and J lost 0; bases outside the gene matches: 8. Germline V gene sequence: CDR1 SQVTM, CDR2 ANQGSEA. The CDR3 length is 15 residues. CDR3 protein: CSVPDRGFSNYGYTF. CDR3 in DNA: TGCAGCGTCCCGGACAGGGGTTTTTCTAACTATGGCTACACCTTC.

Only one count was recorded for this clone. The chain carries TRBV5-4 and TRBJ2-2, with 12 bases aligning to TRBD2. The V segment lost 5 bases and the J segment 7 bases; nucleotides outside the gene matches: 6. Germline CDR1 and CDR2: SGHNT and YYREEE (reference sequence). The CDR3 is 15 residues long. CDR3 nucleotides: TGTGCCAGCAGTTCCGGGACTAGCGGGTTCGGGGAGCTGTTTTTT. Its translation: CASSSGTSGFGELFF.

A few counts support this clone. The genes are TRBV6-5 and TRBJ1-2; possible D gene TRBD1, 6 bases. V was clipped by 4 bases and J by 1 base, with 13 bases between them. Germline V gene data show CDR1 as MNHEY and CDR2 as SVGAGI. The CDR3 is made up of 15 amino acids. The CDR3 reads CASSSRDNLNYGYTF. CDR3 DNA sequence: TGTGCCAGCAGTTCTAGGGACAACCTTAACTATGGCTACACCTTC.